A selection of T cell receptor beta chains follows, all from one sample in a study of T cell repertoires in cytomegalovirus infection. From the reads, TCRdb called clonotypes with MiXCR, one entry per CDR3 protein. The data show over 250,000 distinct CDR3 sequences, roughly 26% seen once. Sequences were obtained from PBMCs. All receptors come from a human donor in good health (CMV status not recorded). Some clones in this sample may be carry-over from other donors' samples. Both conserved end residues are part of each CDR3. Fields, in order: D gene, clone size, V gene, J gene, CDR3 DNA, CDR3 protein. A D gene is named only where the DNA matches it firmly. Clone size is given for some rows only: seen once, a few or many times, or a class if the clone is expanded.

d_gene: NA
abundance: few
v_gene: TRBV20-1
j_gene: TRBJ2-5
CDR3nt: TGCAGTGCTAGAGGACAAGACCAAGAGACCCAGTACTTC
CDR3aa: CSARGQDQETQYF

d_gene: NA
abundance: NA
v_gene: TRBV6-6
j_gene: TRBJ2-5
CDR3nt: TGTGCCAGCAACCCCCGAGCCCTCAGAGAGACCCAGTACTTC
CDR3aa: CASNPRALRETQYF

d_gene: NA
abundance: few
v_gene: TRBV11-1
j_gene: TRBJ1-2
CDR3nt: TGTGCCAGCAGCTTAGATGGTCTTCGGCTGCCTTATGGCTACACCTTC
CDR3aa: CASSLDGLRLPYGYTF

d_gene: NA
abundance: many
v_gene: TRBV11-2
j_gene: TRBJ1-4
CDR3nt: TGTGCCAGCAGCCCTTCCTTTTCCGGGGGGGCTAATGAAAAACTGTTTTTT
CDR3aa: CASSPSFSGGANEKLFF

d_gene: TRBD1
abundance: many
v_gene: TRBV28
j_gene: TRBJ1-2
CDR3nt: TGTGCCAGCAGCACGTCACAGGGGGCGGGTTATGGCTACACCTTC
CDR3aa: CASSTSQGAGYGYTF

d_gene: NA
abundance: few
v_gene: TRBV6-5
j_gene: TRBJ2-5
CDR3nt: TGTGCCAGCAGCCTGGAGGGGGTAGCGGGCCACCAAGAGACCCAGTACTTT
CDR3aa: CASSLEGVAGHQETQYF

d_gene: TRBD1
abundance: few
v_gene: TRBV6-6
j_gene: TRBJ1-1
CDR3nt: TGTGCCAGCAGGGACAGGGGGTTGAACACTGAAGCTTTCTTT
CDR3aa: CASRDRGLNTEAFF

d_gene: TRBD2
abundance: once
v_gene: TRBV5-5
j_gene: TRBJ2-7
CDR3nt: TGTGCCAGCAGCCCACGGACTAGCGGAGTCTCCTACGAGCAGTACTTC
CDR3aa: CASSPRTSGVSYEQYF

d_gene: NA
abundance: NA
v_gene: TRBV12-3/TRBV12-4
j_gene: TRBJ1-1
CDR3nt: TGTGCCAGCAGTAAGGTAGGGAGGGCCACTGAAGCTTTCTTT
CDR3aa: CASSKVGRATEAFF

d_gene: NA
abundance: few
v_gene: TRBV20-1
j_gene: TRBJ1-6
CDR3nt: TGCAGTGCAGCACGGGGGGAAGCCTATAATTCACCCCTCCACTTT
CDR3aa: CSAARGEAYNSPLHF

d_gene: NA
abundance: NA
v_gene: TRBV7-2
j_gene: TRBJ1-2
CDR3nt: TGTGCCAGCAGCCCCAGGGGAGGCGCCTATGGCTACACCTTC
CDR3aa: CASSPRGGAYGYTF

d_gene: NA
abundance: once
v_gene: TRBV10-3
j_gene: TRBJ1-1
CDR3nt: TGTGCCACCATGAATCAAACTGGGGGCACTGAAGCTTTCTTT
CDR3aa: CATMNQTGGTEAFF

d_gene: NA
abundance: NA
v_gene: TRBV28
j_gene: TRBJ2-1
CDR3nt: TGTGCCAGCAGTTTAGAGGGAACAACCTACAATGAGCAGTTCTTC
CDR3aa: CASSLEGTTYNEQFF

d_gene: NA
abundance: NA
v_gene: TRBV20-1
j_gene: TRBJ2-7
CDR3nt: TGCAGTGCTAGAGTCCTGGGCTCCTACGAGCAGTACTTC
CDR3aa: CSARVLGSYEQYF

d_gene: NA
abundance: NA
v_gene: TRBV20-1
j_gene: TRBJ2-7
CDR3nt: TGCAGTGCTCAGGCAGGGTTAAGCTACGAGCAGTACTTC
CDR3aa: CSAQAGLSYEQYF

d_gene: TRBD1
abundance: many
v_gene: TRBV28
j_gene: TRBJ1-1
CDR3nt: TGTGCCGCAATTACAGGGGCCGTGGGTAACACTGAAGCTTTCTTT
CDR3aa: CAAITGAVGNTEAFF